The next 26 T cell receptor beta chains were all read from a single sample in a study of cytomegalovirus exposure and HLA in healthy donors. The PCR used 60 Vbeta and 13 Jbeta primers. Method: immunoSEQ multiplex PCR; TCRdb's copy keeps in-frame clones and lacks some. The sample lists some 220,000 clones, over 75% occurring once. The material sequenced was PBMCs. Receptor source: a boy between 10 and 17 years old in good health and CMV-seronegative.

V usage is TRBV7-9 and J usage is TRBJ1-1; D remains ambiguous. The CDR3 is 12 residues long. CDR1 SEHNR and CDR2 FQNEAQ come from the germline V gene (reference sequence). The V end was cut by 2 bases, the J end by 5 bases, with 6 bases between. Here the CDR3 DNA reads TGTGCCAGCAGCTTAATTTATACTGAAGCTTTCTTT. It yields the protein CASSLIYTEAFF.

The sample holds a few counts of this clone. J is TRBJ2-1 and V is TRBV29-1; 10 nucleotides align to TRBD2. The V segment lost 3 bases and the J segment 10 bases; nucleotides outside the gene matches: 9. Germline CDR1 reads SQVTM; CDR2 reads ANQGSEA. The CDR3 runs to 14 residues. The CDR3, as DNA: TGCAGCGTTGACTCGCTAGCGGGAGATGGCGAGCAGTTCTTC. It translates to CSVDSLAGDGEQFF.

J is TRBJ2-7 and V is TRBV10-2; 7 positions match TRBD2. V lost 9 bases and J lost 3; bases outside the gene matches: 8. The CDR3 sequence is 13 residues long. Germline lookup yields CDR1 WSHSY and CDR2 SAAADI. The CDR3 bases are TGCGCCAGTTCCGCGGGGGAATACTACGAGCAGTACTTC. Translation gives CASSAGEYYEQYF.

The chain has TRBV7-8 and TRBJ1-3; 7 nucleotides align to TRBD1. Per germline, CDR1 SGHVS and CDR2 FQNEAQ. V was clipped by 5 bases and J by 0 bases; unmatched bases: 7. The CDR3 has 16 residues. Here the CDR3 reads CASSPRDSRSGNTIYF. CDR3 sequence (DNA): TGTGCCAGCAGCCCACGGGACAGCCGCTCTGGAAACACCATATATTTT.

The rearrangement joins TRBV27 to TRBJ2-3; unclear D gene. Trimming shortened V by 2 bases and J by 0 bases, and 6 bases separated the two germline ends. CDR1 and CDR2 (germline): MNHEY, SMNVEV (reference sequence). The CDR3 length is 14 residues. Written as DNA, the CDR3 is TGTGCCAGCAGTTTAGCGGCTAGCACAGATACGCAGTATTTT. This gives the protein CASSLAASTDTQYF.

The V gene is TRBV29-1, the J gene TRBJ2-5; 8 bases map to TRBD1. CDR1 and CDR2 from the germline V gene are SQVTM and ANQGSEA. This CDR3 region has 14 residues. V trimming: 4 bases; J trimming: 5 bases; junction bases outside the gene matches: 9. The CDR3: CSVAAGGRGETQYF. CDR3 bases: TGCAGCGTTGCGGCAGGGGGCCGTGGGGAGACCCAGTACTTC.

This chain uses TRBV30 with TRBJ2-2; D possibly corresponds to TRBD2 (5 bases). V was trimmed by 3 bases and J by 2 bases, leaving 22 bases between them. Germline V gene lookup returns CDR1 GTSNPN and CDR2 SVGIG (reference sequence). This CDR3 contains 18 residues. The CDR3 region is CAWSPPGVLGFNTGELFF. CDR3 nucleotide sequence: TGTGCCTGGAGCCCCCCCGGGGTTCTAGGGTTTAACACCGGGGAGCTGTTTTTT.

The rearrangement joins TRBV30 to TRBJ1-4; D is undetermined. V shed 2 bases and J shed 5 bases, with 6 bases lying between them. This CDR3 comprises 12 residues. Germline V gene sequence: CDR1 GTSNPN, CDR2 SVGIG (reference sequence). The CDR3 coding sequence is TGTGCCTGGAGTAGACAAAATGAAAAACTGTTTTTT. Amino acid sequence: CAWSRQNEKLFF. The whole variable domain, remainder taken from reference TRBV30 and TRBJ1-4, is SQTIHQWPATLVQPVGSPLSLECTVEGTSNPNLYWYRQAAGRGLQLLFYSVGIGQISSEVPQNLSASRPQDRQFILSSKKLLLSDSGFYLCAWSRQNEKLFFGSGTQLSVL.

This clone was seen a single time. The chain uses TRBV19 and TRBJ1-3; tentative D call: TRBD1 (6 bases). The germline V and J ends were trimmed by 4 bases and 2 bases, with 12 bases remaining between them. CDR3 length: 15 residues. Germline loops: CDR1 LNHDA, CDR2 SQIVND (reference sequence). The CDR3 here is CASSTPPGAGNTIYF. The CDR3 coding sequence is TGTGCCAGTAGTACGCCCCCAGGGGCTGGAAACACCATATATTTT.

The chain links TRBV7-2 to TRBJ2-5; 13 nucleotides match TRBD2. The CDR3 runs to 15 residues. Trimming cost V 4 bases and J 4 bases; bases outside gene matches: 3. The germline gives CDR1 SGHTA, CDR2 FQGNSA. This chain's CDR3 is CASSSLAGGGETQYF. The CDR3 DNA reads as TGTGCCAGCAGCTCACTAGCGGGAGGGGGAGAGACCCAGTACTTC.

The chain uses TRBV5-1 and TRBJ1-1; D may be TRBD1 (6 bases). The CDR3 runs 12 residues. Trimming left V 3 bases short and J 6 bases short, with 9 bases between. The germline V gene has CDR1 SGHRS and CDR2 YFSETQ. The CDR3 DNA is TGCGCCAGCAGCTACGGGACATCTGAAGCTTTCTTT. Translated, it gives CASSYGTSEAFF.

The rearrangement uses TRBV7-2 and TRBJ2-1, with 10 bases fitting TRBD2. The length of the CDR3 is 16 residues. Germline V gene sequence: CDR1 SGHTA, CDR2 FQGNSA. V lost 0 bases, J lost 7 bases, and 6 bases stayed unmatched. CDR3 protein: CASSLAAGGPYNEQFF. In nucleotides, the CDR3 is TGTGCCAGCAGCTTAGCAGCGGGAGGGCCATATAATGAGCAGTTCTTC.

This clone was seen once. The chain has TRBV30 and TRBJ2-7; 11 bases line up with TRBD2. The CDR3 spans 15 residues. Germline V gene data show CDR1 as GTSNPN and CDR2 as SVGIG (reference sequence). Trimming at V came to 4 bases and at J to 0 bases, leaving 5 bases not matched to a gene. This chain's CDR3 is CAWTLSGRASYEQYF. In DNA, the CDR3 is TGTGCCTGGACCCTTAGCGGGAGGGCCTCCTACGAGCAGTACTTC.

V gene TRBV12-5 combines with J gene TRBJ1-6; D unclear. Germline CDR1 and CDR2: LGHNT and FRNRAP. V lost 2 bases, J lost 0 bases, and 20 bases lay in between. This CDR3 comprises 20 residues. This CDR3 is CASGLRRPGSVPSYNSPLHF. The CDR3 DNA follows: TGTGCTAGTGGTTTGCGTCGCCCCGGTAGCGTACCCTCCTATAATTCACCCCTCCACTTT.

The count of this clone is one. V usage is TRBV5-1 and J usage is TRBJ2-2, with 8 nucleotides matching TRBD1. This CDR3 comprises 14 residues. The V gene's germline CDR1 is SGHRS and CDR2 YFSETQ. Unmatched junction bases numbered 3, after V lost 3 bases and J lost 5 bases. This CDR3 is CASSSRQGTGELFF. The CDR3 bases are TGCGCCAGCAGCTCAAGACAGGGGACCGGGGAGCTGTTTTTT. The whole variable domain, filled in from reference TRBV5-1 and TRBJ2-2, reads KAGVTQTPRYLIKTRGQQVTLSCSPISGHRSVSWYQQTPGQGLQFLFEYFSETQRNKGNFPGRFSGRQFSNSRSEMNVSTLELGDSALYLCASSSRQGTGELFFGEGSRLTVL.

In its sample, this clone was seen once. The chain joins TRBV6-5 to TRBJ2-7, with 7 bases aligning to TRBD1. The CDR3 contains 15 residues. Germline assignment: CDR1 MNHEY and CDR2 SVGAGI. Losses at the gene ends were 4 bases for V and 6 bases for J; bases not matched to a gene: 12. CDR3: CASSFTSGTVREQYF. CDR3 DNA: TGTGCCAGCAGTTTCACCAGTGGGACAGTTCGCGAGCAGTACTTC.

The V gene is TRBV30, the J gene TRBJ1-1; D unclear. In germline, CDR1 is GTSNPN, CDR2 SVGIG (reference sequence). This CDR3 comprises 14 residues. With 2 bases removed from V and 0 bases from J, the gap between germline ends came to 10 bases. This chain's CDR3 is CAWSTVKLNTEAFF. The CDR3 bases are TGTGCCTGGAGTACGGTCAAGCTGAACACTGAAGCTTTCTTT.

The CDR3 loop is CASRLVWAGAGELFF. The DNA for the CDR3 is TGTGCCAGCCGCCTTGTATGGGCGGGAGCCGGGGAGCTGTTTTTT. This sequence joins TRBV6-5 and TRBJ2-2, with 7 bases fitting TRBD2. The CDR3 extends over 15 amino acids. The V gene's germline CDR1 is MNHEY and CDR2 SVGAGI. Trimming took 8 bases from V and 6 from J; bases not matched to a gene: 12.

The chain uses TRBV30 and TRBJ1-5; D perhaps matches TRBD1 (6 bases). This CDR3 has 13 residues. Germline CDR1 reads GTSNPN; CDR2 reads SVGIG (reference sequence). V gave up 3 bases and J gave up 5 bases, with 11 bases separating them. This CDR3 is CAWSLRGDQPQHF. As DNA, the CDR3 is TGTGCCTGGAGCCTCAGGGGAGATCAGCCCCAGCATTTT.

The chain combines TRBV5-1 with TRBJ1-2; tentative D call: TRBD1 (6 bases). This CDR3 contains 15 residues. V was clipped by 0 bases and J by 2 bases, with 11 bases between them. CDR1 and CDR2 (germline): SGHRS, YFSETQ. The CDR3: CASSLVQGANYGYTF. Here the CDR3 DNA reads TGCGCCAGCAGCTTGGTACAGGGTGCCAACTATGGCTACACCTTC.

The chain couples TRBV4-1 to TRBJ2-1; D perhaps matches TRBD2 (7 bases). V lost 4 bases and J 3 bases, leaving 16 bases between the germline ends. From germline, CDR1 is MGHRA and CDR2 YSYEKL. The CDR3 sequence is 16 residues long. CDR3 residues: CASSPREGENYNEQFF. DNA of the CDR3: TGCGCCAGCAGCCCGAGGGAGGGGGAGAACTACAATGAGCAGTTCTTC.

V and J are TRBV19 and TRBJ1-1; 10 bases fit TRBD1. Germline V gene sequence: CDR1 LNHDA, CDR2 SQIVND (reference sequence). This CDR3 has 17 amino acids. Germline trimming cut 4 bases from V and 0 bases from J; bases unmatched to any gene: 8. The CDR3 DNA reads TGTGCCAGTAGTACAGGTGGGACAGGGGACATGAACACTGAAGCTTTCTTT. Translated: CASSTGGTGDMNTEAFF.

The V call is TRBV25-1, the J call TRBJ1-4; D perhaps matches TRBD1 (6 bases). Trimming cost V 5 bases and J 8 bases, with 15 bases left between them. Per germline, CDR1 MGHDK and CDR2 SYGVNS. CDR3 length equals 14 residues. CDR3 nucleotides: TGTGCCAGCAGTTCCTTTAGGGGGAACGAAAAACTGTTTTTT. Translated: CASSSFRGNEKLFF.

The rearrangement uses TRBV2 and TRBJ1-1; no definite D call. V lost 6 bases, J lost 8 bases, and 16 bases lay in between. Per germline, CDR1 SNHLY and CDR2 FYNNEI. The CDR3 extends over 13 amino acids. DNA of the CDR3: TGTGCCAGCAGCCTTCTCGAGGACTGCGAAGCTTTCTTT. As protein: CASSLLEDCEAFF. The full variable domain, with the rest looked up from reference TRBV2 and TRBJ1-1, is EPEVTQTPSHQVTQMGQEVILRCVPISNHLYFYWYRQILGQKVEFLVSFYNNEISEKSEIFDDQFSVERPDGSNFTLKIRSTKLEDSAMYFCASSLLEDCEAFFGQGTRLTVV.

This chain links TRBV5-1 with TRBJ2-1; 7 nucleotides agree with TRBD2. Germline V gene lookup returns CDR1 SGHRS and CDR2 YFSETQ. The CDR3 sequence is 17 residues long. After removal of 3 bases from V and 4 bases from J, the junction contained 13 bases not matched to a gene. In DNA form, the CDR3 reads TGCGCCAGCAGCTCGGGGGATGCGCGGGGGAGGTACAATGAGCAGTTCTTC. Translated: CASSSGDARGRYNEQFF.

The chain recombines TRBV6-1 with TRBJ1-2, with D maybe TRBD1 (6 bases). This CDR3 has 15 amino acids. The ends were cut back, 8 bases at V and 0 bases at J, with 16 bases in the middle. Germline V gives CDR1 MNHNS, CDR2 SASEGT. CDR3 nucleotides: TGTGCCAGCCAAGGACAGCCAATAACTAACTATGGCTACACCTTC. It translates to CASQGQPITNYGYTF.